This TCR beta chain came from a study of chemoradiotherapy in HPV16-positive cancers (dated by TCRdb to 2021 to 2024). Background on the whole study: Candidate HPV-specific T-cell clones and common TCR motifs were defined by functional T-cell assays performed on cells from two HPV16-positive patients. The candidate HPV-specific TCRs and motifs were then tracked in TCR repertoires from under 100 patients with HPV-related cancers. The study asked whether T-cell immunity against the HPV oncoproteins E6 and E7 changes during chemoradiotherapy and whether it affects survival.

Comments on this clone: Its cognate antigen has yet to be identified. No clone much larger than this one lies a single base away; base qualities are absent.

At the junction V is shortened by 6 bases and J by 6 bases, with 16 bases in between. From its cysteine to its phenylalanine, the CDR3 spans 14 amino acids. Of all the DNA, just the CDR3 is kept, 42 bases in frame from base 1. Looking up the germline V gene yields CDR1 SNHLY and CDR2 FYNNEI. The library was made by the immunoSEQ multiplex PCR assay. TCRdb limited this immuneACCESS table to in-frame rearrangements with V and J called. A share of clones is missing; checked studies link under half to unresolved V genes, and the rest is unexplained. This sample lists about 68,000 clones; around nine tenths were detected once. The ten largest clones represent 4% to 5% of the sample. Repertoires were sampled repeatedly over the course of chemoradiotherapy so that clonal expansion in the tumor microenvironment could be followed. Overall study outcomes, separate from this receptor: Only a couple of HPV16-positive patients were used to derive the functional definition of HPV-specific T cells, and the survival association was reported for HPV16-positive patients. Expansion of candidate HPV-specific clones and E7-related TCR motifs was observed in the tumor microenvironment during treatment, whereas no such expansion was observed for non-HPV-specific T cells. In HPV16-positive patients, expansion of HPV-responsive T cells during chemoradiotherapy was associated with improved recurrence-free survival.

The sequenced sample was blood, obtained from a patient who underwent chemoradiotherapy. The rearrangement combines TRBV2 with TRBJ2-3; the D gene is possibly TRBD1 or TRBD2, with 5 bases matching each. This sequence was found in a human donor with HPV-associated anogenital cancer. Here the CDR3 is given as CASRSGRGRDTQYF. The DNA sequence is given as TGTGCCAGCAGGTCAGGCCGGGGCCGTGATACGCAGTATTTT.